The text below deals with one TCR beta chain. The antigen remains unidentified. The repertoire was sequenced with immunoSEQ multiplex PCR; TCRdb's copy has only in-frame clones and lacks some. The sample comprises approximately 150,000 clones, 92% of which are singletons, and around 0.99% rests with the top ten. The entry originates in a study of T cell responses to AZD1222 COVID-19 vaccine. Study results and caveats: Donors were largely white British and mainly female; clonal diversity was possibly underestimated.

Germline loops: CDR1 SGHDN, CDR2 FVKESK. Trimming took 0 bases from V and 2 from J, leaving 21 bases between them. The CDR3 contains 19 residues. This rearrangement joins TRBV14 to TRBJ2-3; D gene uncertain. The sequenced sample was peripheral blood, obtained 28 days after the second AZD1222 dose. The source is an adult who received the AZD1222 COVID-19 vaccine. The CDR3 is CASSQDRLSATSPTDTQYF. Written as DNA, the CDR3 is TGTGCCAGCAGCCAAGATCGGTTATCCGCAACCTCACCCACAGATACGCAGTATTTT.